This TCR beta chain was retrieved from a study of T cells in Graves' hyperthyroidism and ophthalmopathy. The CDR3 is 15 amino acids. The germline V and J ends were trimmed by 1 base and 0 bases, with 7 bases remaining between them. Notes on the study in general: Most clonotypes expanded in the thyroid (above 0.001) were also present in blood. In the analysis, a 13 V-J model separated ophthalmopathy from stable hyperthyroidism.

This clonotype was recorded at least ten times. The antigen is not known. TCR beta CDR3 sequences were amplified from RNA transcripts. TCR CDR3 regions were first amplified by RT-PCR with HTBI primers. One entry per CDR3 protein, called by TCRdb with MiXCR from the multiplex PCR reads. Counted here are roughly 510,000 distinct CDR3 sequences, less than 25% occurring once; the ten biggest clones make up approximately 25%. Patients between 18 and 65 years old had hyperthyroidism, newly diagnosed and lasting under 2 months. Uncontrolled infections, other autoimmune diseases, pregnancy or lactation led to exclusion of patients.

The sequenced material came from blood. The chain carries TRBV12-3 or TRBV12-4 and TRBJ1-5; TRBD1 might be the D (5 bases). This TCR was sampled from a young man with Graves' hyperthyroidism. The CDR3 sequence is CASSLVGGSNQPQHF. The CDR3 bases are TGTGCCAGCAGTTTAGTGGGGGGTAGCAATCAGCCCCAGCATTTT.